Included here is one T cell receptor (beta chain) sequence, with context. Authors' analysis steps: Scientists estimated how many nucleated cells there were by amplifying reference gene primers. Some clones are missing from TCRdb's copy, which holds only in-frame ones; the method was immunoSEQ multiplex PCR. The V and J calls and clone size were taken over from that table, and D and trimming were inferred from the DNA. The table has around 150,000 clones, 75% to 90% seen once; the top ten hold less than 4%. Study members were between about 18 and 95 years old and lived in 24 US regions. Clinical histories supplied by participants themselves formed the basis of cohort assignment. The sample is drawn from a study of blood T cell repertoires in COVID-19. Study in general: COVID-19 samples collected from the United States, Italy and Spain covered acute and convalescent phases.

The CDR3 has 15 residues. Germline CDR1 is GTSNPN and CDR2 is SVGIG (reference sequence). V trimming: 2 bases; J trimming: 2 bases; junction bases outside the gene matches: 7. The V and J genes are TRBV30 and TRBJ2-3; TRBD2 matches 7 bases. Sequenced: PBMCs or T cells enriched from blood (not recorded which). This TCR was recovered from a woman aged 60-75 years who had recovered from COVID-19. The CDR3 DNA sequence: TGTGCCTGGAGTCAGTACGGGGGGTTCACAGATACGCAGTATTTT. As protein: CAWSQYGGFTDTQYF. Based on the CDR3 plus reference TRBV30 and TRBJ2-3, the full variable domain is SQTIHQWPATLVQPVGSPLSLECTVEGTSNPNLYWYRQAAGRGLQLLFYSVGIGQISSEVPQNLSASRPQDRQFILSSKKLLLSDSGFYLCAWSQYGGFTDTQYFGPGTRLTVL.